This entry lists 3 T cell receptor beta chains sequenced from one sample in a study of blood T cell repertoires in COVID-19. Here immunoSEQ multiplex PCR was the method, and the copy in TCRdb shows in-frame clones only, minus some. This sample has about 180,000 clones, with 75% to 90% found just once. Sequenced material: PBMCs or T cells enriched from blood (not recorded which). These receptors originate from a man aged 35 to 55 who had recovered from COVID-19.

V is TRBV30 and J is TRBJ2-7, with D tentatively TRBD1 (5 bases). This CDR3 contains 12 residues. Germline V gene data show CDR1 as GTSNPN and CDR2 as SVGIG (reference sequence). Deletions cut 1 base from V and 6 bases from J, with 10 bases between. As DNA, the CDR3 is TGTGCCTGGAGTGGGGGCCCGTCCGAGCAGTACTTC. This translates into CAWSGGPSEQYF.

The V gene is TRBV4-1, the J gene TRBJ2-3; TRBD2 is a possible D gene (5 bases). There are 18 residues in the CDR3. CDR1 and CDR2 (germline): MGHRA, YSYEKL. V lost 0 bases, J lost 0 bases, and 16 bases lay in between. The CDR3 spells CASSQESGQRISTDTQYF. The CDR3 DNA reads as TGCGCCAGCAGCCAAGAATCTGGCCAGCGGATAAGCACAGATACGCAGTATTTT.

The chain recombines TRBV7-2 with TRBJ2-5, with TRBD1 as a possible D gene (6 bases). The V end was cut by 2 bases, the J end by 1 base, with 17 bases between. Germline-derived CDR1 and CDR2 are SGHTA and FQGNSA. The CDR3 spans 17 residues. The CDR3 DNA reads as TGTGCCAGCAGCTTAAACGCCGGGACACGGTTCCAAGAGACCCAGTACTTC. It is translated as CASSLNAGTRFQETQYF. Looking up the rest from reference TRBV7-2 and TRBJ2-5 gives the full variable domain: GAGVSQSPSNKVTEKGKDVELRCDPISGHTALYWYRQSLGQGLEFLIYFQGNSAPDKSGLPSDRFSAERTGGSVSTLTIQRTQQEDSAVYLCASSLNAGTRFQETQYFGPGTRLLVL.